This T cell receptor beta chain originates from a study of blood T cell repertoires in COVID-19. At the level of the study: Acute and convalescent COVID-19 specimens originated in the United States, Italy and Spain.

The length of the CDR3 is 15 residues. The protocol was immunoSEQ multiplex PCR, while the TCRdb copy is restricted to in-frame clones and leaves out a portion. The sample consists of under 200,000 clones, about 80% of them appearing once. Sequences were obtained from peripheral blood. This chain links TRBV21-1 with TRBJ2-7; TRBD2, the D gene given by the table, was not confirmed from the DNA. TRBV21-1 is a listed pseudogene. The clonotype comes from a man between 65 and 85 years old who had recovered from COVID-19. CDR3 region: CASSKRREGSYEQYF. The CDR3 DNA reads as TGTGCCAGCAGCAAAAGGCGGGAGGGTTCCTACGAGCAGTACTTC.